What follows is one T cell receptor (beta chain) and its context. V was trimmed by 2 bases and J by 5 bases, leaving 7 bases between them. The CDR3 is made up of 13 amino acids. Germline CDR1 and CDR2: SGHKS and YYEKEE (reference sequence). Deep-level assay runs were performed. Libraries were prepared by immunoSEQ multiplex PCR; TCRdb keeps only in-frame clonotypes and omits some of them. Of roughly 1,500,000 clones listed, approximately 98.5% are singletons. This record comes from a study of shared clonotypes between healthy human individuals. The chain uses TRBV5-5 and TRBJ2-2; TRBD1 might be the D (5 bases). The specimen sequenced was naive CD4+ T cells sorted from blood. The subset here: CD45RA+ positively selected. This clonotype originated in a man under 40 in good health. CDR3 residues: CASSFRGTGELFF. The CDR3 DNA reads as TGTGCCAGCAGCTTTAGGGGAACCGGGGAGCTGTTTTTT.